The clone carrying this TCR beta chain was seen ten or more times. These data belong to a study of T-cell reconstitution after alpha-beta-depleted transplantation in children. As it was prepared, the TCRbeta library received unique molecular identifiers. TCRdb re-analysed the PCR reads in MiXCR, keeping a single row per CDR3 protein. The sample shows around 700,000 distinct CDR3 sequences, approximately 14% of them seen only once. The sequenced sample was PBMCs, obtained before TCRalphabeta/CD19-depleted stem cell transplant. This TCR was recovered from a girl aged 2 to 10 with congenital amegakaryocytic thrombocytopenia, due to receive a stem cell transplant.

CDR3 region: CASSLDRVPSYEQYF. The CDR3 nucleotides are TGTGCCAGCAGCCTGGACAGGGTTCCCTCCTACGAGCAGTACTTC. The J gene is TRBJ2-7, the V gene TRBV5-4, with 8 bases identical to TRBD1. The CDR3 spans 15 residues. With 4 bases clipped from V and 0 bases from J, the junction kept 6 bases outside the gene matches. Germline CDR1 reads SGHNT; CDR2 reads YYREEE (reference sequence).